The 20 T cell receptor beta chains given below trace back to one sample, sequenced in a study of cytomegalovirus exposure and HLA in healthy donors. PCR used 60 Vbeta primers and 13 Jbeta primers. Using immunoSEQ multiplex PCR, the repertoire was profiled, and TCRdb retains in-frame clones only, with some absent. The sample lists about 150,000 clones; more than 70% were seen once. Sequenced input: PBMCs. These receptors came from a woman in her forties in good health and CMV-seronegative.

The chain combines TRBV2 with TRBJ2-7, with D maybe TRBD2 (6 bases). In germline, CDR1 is SNHLY, CDR2 FYNNEI. This CDR3 is 14 amino acids long. V lost 7 bases and J lost 2, with 15 bases in between. DNA for the CDR3: TGTGCCAGCATCAGGAGGGACGAGACCTACGAGCAGTACTTC. Translated: CASIRRDETYEQYF.

This rearrangement joins TRBV5-1 to TRBJ1-1, with D possibly TRBD1 on 6 matching bases. Trimming removed 0 bases from V and 2 bases from J, with 11 bases in between. Germline V gives CDR1 SGHRS, CDR2 YFSETQ. This CDR3 region has 15 residues. The CDR3 nucleotides are TGCGCCAGCAGCTTGGAAGGACAGCGCAACACTGAAGCTTTCTTT. It yields the protein CASSLEGQRNTEAFF.

The J gene is TRBJ2-1, the V gene TRBV5-4; TRBD2 aligns across 7 bases. This CDR3 comprises 16 residues. J gave up 5 bases and V 4 bases, and 12 bases lay outside the gene matches. Germline V gene data show CDR1 as SGHNT and CDR2 as YYREEE (reference sequence). The CDR3 sequence is CASSPPPASGDNEQFF. The CDR3 region has the DNA TGTGCCAGCAGCCCGCCCCCGGCTAGCGGTGACAATGAGCAGTTCTTC.

This clone has a handful of counts. V gene TRBV5-1 combines with J gene TRBJ1-1, with unresolved D. Trimming left V 4 bases short and J 2 bases short, with 9 bases between. Germline assignment: CDR1 SGHRS and CDR2 YFSETQ. The CDR3 contains 13 residues. As DNA, the CDR3 is TGCGCCAGCAGCCCCGGAGTTAACACTGAAGCTTTCTTT. This gives the protein CASSPGVNTEAFF.

The chain recombines TRBV6-5 with TRBJ1-6; 10 bases line up with TRBD1. The V and J ends lost 0 bases and 8 bases, in that order; junction bases with no gene match: 1. CDR1 and CDR2 (germline): MNHEY, SVGAGI. The CDR3 length is 15 residues. CDR3 sequence: CASSYSGQGDSPLHF. The CDR3 DNA follows: TGTGCCAGCAGTTACTCCGGACAGGGGGATTCACCCCTCCACTTT.

The rearrangement joins TRBV28 to TRBJ1-4; D might be TRBD1 (6 bases). V was cut by 0 bases and J by 5 bases, with 19 bases left in between. The CDR3 runs to 18 residues. Germline CDR1 MDHEN, CDR2 SYDVKM. CDR3 loop: CASSLWAMWGTSNEKLFF. The CDR3 region has the DNA TGTGCCAGCAGTTTATGGGCAATGTGGGGGACATCAAATGAAAAACTGTTTTTT.

The chain carries TRBV30 and TRBJ1-6; D possibly corresponds to TRBD1 (5 bases). The V end lost 4 bases, the J end lost 7 bases, and 23 bases lay between the germline ends. Germline V CDR1 and CDR2: GTSNPN, SVGIG (reference sequence). The CDR3 consists of 17 residues. CDR3 in amino acids: CAWTEEWETGVNSPLHF. CDR3 nucleotides: TGTGCCTGGACCGAAGAGTGGGAAACAGGAGTAAATTCACCCCTCCACTTT.

The chain combines TRBV28 with TRBJ1-2, with TRBD1 as a possible D gene (5 bases). The V and J ends lost 6 bases and 5 bases respectively, with 16 bases between them. Germline V CDR1 and CDR2: MDHEN, SYDVKM. CDR3 size: 14 residues. The CDR3 region is CASRTGGGIYGYTF. DNA of the CDR3: TGTGCCAGCAGAACCGGGGGTGGGATTTATGGCTACACCTTC.

This clone was recorded once. The chain uses TRBV18 and TRBJ2-6, with TRBD2 as a possible D gene (6 bases). There are 14 residues in the CDR3. V lost 6 bases and J 19 bases, leaving 25 bases between the germline ends. Germline V gene data show CDR1 as KGHSH and CDR2 as LQKENI. The chain's CDR3 is CASSAVGTGVDPTF. The DNA for the CDR3 is TGTGCCAGCTCGGCGGTTGGAACGGGGGTCGATCCTACTTTC. Drawing the rest from reference TRBV18 and TRBJ2-6, the complete variable domain is NAGVMQNPRHLVRRRGQEARLRCSPMKGHSHVYWYRQLPEEGLKFMVYLQKENIIDESGMPKERFSAEFPKEGPSILRIQQVVRGDSAAYFCASSAVGTGVDPTFGAGSRLTVL.

This chain joins TRBV30 and TRBJ2-7, with 7 bases matching TRBD1. The V gene's germline CDR1 is GTSNPN and CDR2 SVGIG (reference sequence). The V segment lost 0 bases and the J segment 4 bases; nucleotides outside the gene matches: 3. The CDR3 runs to 13 residues. CDR3 amino acids: CAWSVGTEYEQYF. CDR3 nucleotides: TGTGCCTGGAGTGTAGGGACAGAGTACGAGCAGTACTTC.

The chain links TRBV9 to TRBJ2-1; 11 bases match TRBD1. In germline, CDR1 is SGDLS, CDR2 YYNGEE. The CDR3 is 15 amino acids. V gave up 6 bases and J gave up 4 bases; unmatched junction bases: 6. CDR3 loop: CASTGGQGGYNEQFF. CDR3 coding DNA: TGTGCCAGCACCGGGGGACAGGGGGGTTACAATGAGCAGTTCTTC.

The J gene is TRBJ2-7, the V gene TRBV2; 8 bases map to TRBD1. In germline, CDR1 is SNHLY, CDR2 FYNNEI. Trimming removed 6 bases from V and 5 bases from J; junction bases left unmatched: 6. The CDR3 runs to 13 residues. CDR3 DNA: TGTGCCAGCAGAGACAGGGGTTCTGACGAGCAGTACTTC. Translation: CASRDRGSDEQYF.

This clone has just one count. The CDR3 coding sequence is TGCAGCGTCCAGGGGGGTCAGCCCCAGCATTTT. The encoded protein is CSVQGGQPQHF. The chain uses TRBV29-1 and TRBJ1-5, with 7 bases that match TRBD1. The V gene's germline CDR1 is SQVTM and CDR2 ANQGSEA. The CDR3 has 11 residues. Trimming at V came to 6 bases and at J to 6 bases, leaving 2 bases not matched to a gene.

This clone was detected only once. The gene calls are TRBV29-1 and TRBJ1-1, with 7 bases lining up with TRBD1. J lost 7 bases, V lost 6 bases, and 14 bases had no gene match. The CDR3 sequence is 14 residues long. CDR1 is SQVTM, CDR2 ANQGSEA, per germline. CDR3 bases: TGCAGCGTGGTGCAATGGGACAGTCTACATGAAGCTTTCTTT. Protein sequence: CSVVQWDSLHEAFF.

The rearrangement links TRBV7-8 to TRBJ2-5; 9 nucleotides align to TRBD1. This CDR3 has 11 amino acids. With V trimmed by 4 bases and J by 13 bases, 4 bases remained unmatched. CDR1 SGHVS and CDR2 FQNEAQ come from the germline V gene. In DNA, the CDR3 is TGTGCCAGCAGCTCCACAGGGGGCTGGTACTTC. Protein product: CASSSTGGWYF.

The chain joins TRBV28 to TRBJ2-5; 7 bases line up with TRBD2. The end of the DNA fits TRBJ2-7 better, so the J call may be wrong. The CDR3 spans 14 residues. CDR1 MDHEN and CDR2 SYDVKM come from the germline V gene. The CDR3 spells CASSLWGTNYEQYF. CDR3 nucleotide sequence: TGTGCCAGCAGCCTCTGGGGGACTAACTACGAGCAGTACTTC.

The V and J genes are TRBV5-1 and TRBJ1-1, with TRBD1 matching over 7 bases. CDR3 length equals 15 residues. The germline V gene has CDR1 SGHRS and CDR2 YFSETQ. V was clipped by 4 bases and J by 0 bases; unmatched bases: 6. Here the CDR3 DNA reads TGCGCCAGCAGCCCCGGGACAGACCTGAACACTGAAGCTTTCTTT. It encodes CASSPGTDLNTEAFF. Full variable domain (remainder filled in from reference TRBV5-1 and TRBJ1-1): KAGVTQTPRYLIKTRGQQVTLSCSPISGHRSVSWYQQTPGQGLQFLFEYFSETQRNKGNFPGRFSGRQFSNSRSEMNVSTLELGDSALYLCASSPGTDLNTEAFFGQGTRLTVV.

This chain links TRBV11-3 with TRBJ2-5; D gene uncertain. The CDR3 runs 15 residues. Trimming pared 1 base from V and 3 bases from J, leaving 12 bases between. From germline, CDR1 is SGHNT and CDR2 YENEEA. CDR3 region: CASSLGPTDEETQYF. The CDR3 DNA is TGTGCCAGCAGCTTAGGGCCCACCGATGAAGAGACCCAGTACTTC.

The J gene is TRBJ1-2, the V gene TRBV11-2; 8 positions agree with TRBD1. The ends lost 5 bases at V and 4 bases at J; junction bases unmatched: 6. CDR1 and CDR2 (germline): SGHAT, FQNNGV. This CDR3 is built from 14 residues. CDR3 DNA sequence: TGTGCCAGCAGCCCCGGGACAGGAGTCTATGGCTACACCTTC. Translated: CASSPGTGVYGYTF.

CDR3 amino acids: CASSTLGQEEKLFF. The CDR3 DNA reads TGTGCCAGCAGCACCCTGGGGCAAGAAGAAAAACTGTTTTTT. This rearrangement joins TRBV7-2 to TRBJ1-4, with a tentative D call TRBD1 (5 bases). V was cut by 5 bases and J by 8 bases, with 15 bases left in between. Germline V gives CDR1 SGHTA, CDR2 FQGNSA. The CDR3 totals 14 residues. Full variable domain (remainder filled in from reference TRBV7-2 and TRBJ1-4): GAGVSQSPSNKVTEKGKDVELRCDPISGHTALYWYRQSLGQGLEFLIYFQGNSAPDKSGLPSDRFSAERTGGSVSTLTIQRTQQEDSAVYLCASSTLGQEEKLFFGSGTQLSVL.